The clone carrying this T cell receptor (beta chain) turned up a few times. Its antigen is currently unknown. The data stem from a study of CD8+CD57+ T cells in acquired aplastic anemia. The CDR3 totals 15 residues. The germline gives CDR1 DFQATT, CDR2 SNEGSKA (reference sequence). Germline trimming cut 0 bases from V and 5 bases from J; bases unmatched to any gene: 6. CD8+CD57+ cell expansion had been shown by flow cytometry in patients chosen for sequencing. Study-wide points: Twenty-nine shared CD8+ CDR3s appeared highly expressed within patients' immunodominant clones.

According to the study, genomic DNA was the template for TCR beta VDJ and CDR3 profiling. Each CDR3 protein gets one entry after TCRdb re-called the reads with MiXCR. The profile shows hundreds of thousands of distinct CDR3 sequences, roughly 34% of them singletons. This chain links TRBV20-1 with TRBJ1-5; 8 bases fit TRBD1. This sequence was found in a human donor with aplastic anemia. The sequenced material came from sorted CD4+, CD8+, or CD8+CD57+ T cells (not recorded which) from PBMCs. DNA of the CDR3: TGCAGTGCTAGAGATATAGGACAGGGACATCAGCCCCAGCATTTT. Its translation is CSARDIGQGHQPQHF.